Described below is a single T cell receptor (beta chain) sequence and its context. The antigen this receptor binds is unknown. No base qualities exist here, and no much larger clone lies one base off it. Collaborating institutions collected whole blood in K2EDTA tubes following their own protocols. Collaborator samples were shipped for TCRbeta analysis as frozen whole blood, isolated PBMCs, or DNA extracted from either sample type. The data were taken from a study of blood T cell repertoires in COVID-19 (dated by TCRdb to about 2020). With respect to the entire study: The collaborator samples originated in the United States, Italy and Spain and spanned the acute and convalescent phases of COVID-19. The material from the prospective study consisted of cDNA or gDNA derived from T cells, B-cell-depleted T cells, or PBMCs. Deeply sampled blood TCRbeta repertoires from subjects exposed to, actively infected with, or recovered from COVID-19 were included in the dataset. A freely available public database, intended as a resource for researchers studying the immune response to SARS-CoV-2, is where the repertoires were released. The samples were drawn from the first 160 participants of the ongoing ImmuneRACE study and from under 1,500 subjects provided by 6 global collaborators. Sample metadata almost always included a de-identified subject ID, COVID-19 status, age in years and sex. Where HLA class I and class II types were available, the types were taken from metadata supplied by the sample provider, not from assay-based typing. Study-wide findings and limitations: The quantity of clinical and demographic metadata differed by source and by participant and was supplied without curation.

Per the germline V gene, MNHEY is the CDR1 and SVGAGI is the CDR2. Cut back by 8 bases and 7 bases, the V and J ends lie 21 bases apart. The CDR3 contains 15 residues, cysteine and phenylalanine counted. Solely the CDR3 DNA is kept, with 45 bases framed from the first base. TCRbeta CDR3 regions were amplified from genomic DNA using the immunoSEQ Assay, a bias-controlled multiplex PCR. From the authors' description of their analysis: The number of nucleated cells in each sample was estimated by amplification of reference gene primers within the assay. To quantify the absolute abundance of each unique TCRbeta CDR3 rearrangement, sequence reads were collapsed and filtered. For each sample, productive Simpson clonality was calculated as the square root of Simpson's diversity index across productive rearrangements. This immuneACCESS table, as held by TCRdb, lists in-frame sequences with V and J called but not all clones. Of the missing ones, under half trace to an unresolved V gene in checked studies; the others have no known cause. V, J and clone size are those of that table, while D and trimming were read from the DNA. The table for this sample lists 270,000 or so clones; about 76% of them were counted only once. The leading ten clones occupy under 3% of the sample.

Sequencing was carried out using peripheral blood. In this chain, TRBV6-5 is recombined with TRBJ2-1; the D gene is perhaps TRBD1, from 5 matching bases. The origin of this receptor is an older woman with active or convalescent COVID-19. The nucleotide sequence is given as TGTGCCAGCGCTAAAGGGCAGGGAAGATCTAATGAGCAGTTCTTC. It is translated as CASAKGQGRSNEQFF.